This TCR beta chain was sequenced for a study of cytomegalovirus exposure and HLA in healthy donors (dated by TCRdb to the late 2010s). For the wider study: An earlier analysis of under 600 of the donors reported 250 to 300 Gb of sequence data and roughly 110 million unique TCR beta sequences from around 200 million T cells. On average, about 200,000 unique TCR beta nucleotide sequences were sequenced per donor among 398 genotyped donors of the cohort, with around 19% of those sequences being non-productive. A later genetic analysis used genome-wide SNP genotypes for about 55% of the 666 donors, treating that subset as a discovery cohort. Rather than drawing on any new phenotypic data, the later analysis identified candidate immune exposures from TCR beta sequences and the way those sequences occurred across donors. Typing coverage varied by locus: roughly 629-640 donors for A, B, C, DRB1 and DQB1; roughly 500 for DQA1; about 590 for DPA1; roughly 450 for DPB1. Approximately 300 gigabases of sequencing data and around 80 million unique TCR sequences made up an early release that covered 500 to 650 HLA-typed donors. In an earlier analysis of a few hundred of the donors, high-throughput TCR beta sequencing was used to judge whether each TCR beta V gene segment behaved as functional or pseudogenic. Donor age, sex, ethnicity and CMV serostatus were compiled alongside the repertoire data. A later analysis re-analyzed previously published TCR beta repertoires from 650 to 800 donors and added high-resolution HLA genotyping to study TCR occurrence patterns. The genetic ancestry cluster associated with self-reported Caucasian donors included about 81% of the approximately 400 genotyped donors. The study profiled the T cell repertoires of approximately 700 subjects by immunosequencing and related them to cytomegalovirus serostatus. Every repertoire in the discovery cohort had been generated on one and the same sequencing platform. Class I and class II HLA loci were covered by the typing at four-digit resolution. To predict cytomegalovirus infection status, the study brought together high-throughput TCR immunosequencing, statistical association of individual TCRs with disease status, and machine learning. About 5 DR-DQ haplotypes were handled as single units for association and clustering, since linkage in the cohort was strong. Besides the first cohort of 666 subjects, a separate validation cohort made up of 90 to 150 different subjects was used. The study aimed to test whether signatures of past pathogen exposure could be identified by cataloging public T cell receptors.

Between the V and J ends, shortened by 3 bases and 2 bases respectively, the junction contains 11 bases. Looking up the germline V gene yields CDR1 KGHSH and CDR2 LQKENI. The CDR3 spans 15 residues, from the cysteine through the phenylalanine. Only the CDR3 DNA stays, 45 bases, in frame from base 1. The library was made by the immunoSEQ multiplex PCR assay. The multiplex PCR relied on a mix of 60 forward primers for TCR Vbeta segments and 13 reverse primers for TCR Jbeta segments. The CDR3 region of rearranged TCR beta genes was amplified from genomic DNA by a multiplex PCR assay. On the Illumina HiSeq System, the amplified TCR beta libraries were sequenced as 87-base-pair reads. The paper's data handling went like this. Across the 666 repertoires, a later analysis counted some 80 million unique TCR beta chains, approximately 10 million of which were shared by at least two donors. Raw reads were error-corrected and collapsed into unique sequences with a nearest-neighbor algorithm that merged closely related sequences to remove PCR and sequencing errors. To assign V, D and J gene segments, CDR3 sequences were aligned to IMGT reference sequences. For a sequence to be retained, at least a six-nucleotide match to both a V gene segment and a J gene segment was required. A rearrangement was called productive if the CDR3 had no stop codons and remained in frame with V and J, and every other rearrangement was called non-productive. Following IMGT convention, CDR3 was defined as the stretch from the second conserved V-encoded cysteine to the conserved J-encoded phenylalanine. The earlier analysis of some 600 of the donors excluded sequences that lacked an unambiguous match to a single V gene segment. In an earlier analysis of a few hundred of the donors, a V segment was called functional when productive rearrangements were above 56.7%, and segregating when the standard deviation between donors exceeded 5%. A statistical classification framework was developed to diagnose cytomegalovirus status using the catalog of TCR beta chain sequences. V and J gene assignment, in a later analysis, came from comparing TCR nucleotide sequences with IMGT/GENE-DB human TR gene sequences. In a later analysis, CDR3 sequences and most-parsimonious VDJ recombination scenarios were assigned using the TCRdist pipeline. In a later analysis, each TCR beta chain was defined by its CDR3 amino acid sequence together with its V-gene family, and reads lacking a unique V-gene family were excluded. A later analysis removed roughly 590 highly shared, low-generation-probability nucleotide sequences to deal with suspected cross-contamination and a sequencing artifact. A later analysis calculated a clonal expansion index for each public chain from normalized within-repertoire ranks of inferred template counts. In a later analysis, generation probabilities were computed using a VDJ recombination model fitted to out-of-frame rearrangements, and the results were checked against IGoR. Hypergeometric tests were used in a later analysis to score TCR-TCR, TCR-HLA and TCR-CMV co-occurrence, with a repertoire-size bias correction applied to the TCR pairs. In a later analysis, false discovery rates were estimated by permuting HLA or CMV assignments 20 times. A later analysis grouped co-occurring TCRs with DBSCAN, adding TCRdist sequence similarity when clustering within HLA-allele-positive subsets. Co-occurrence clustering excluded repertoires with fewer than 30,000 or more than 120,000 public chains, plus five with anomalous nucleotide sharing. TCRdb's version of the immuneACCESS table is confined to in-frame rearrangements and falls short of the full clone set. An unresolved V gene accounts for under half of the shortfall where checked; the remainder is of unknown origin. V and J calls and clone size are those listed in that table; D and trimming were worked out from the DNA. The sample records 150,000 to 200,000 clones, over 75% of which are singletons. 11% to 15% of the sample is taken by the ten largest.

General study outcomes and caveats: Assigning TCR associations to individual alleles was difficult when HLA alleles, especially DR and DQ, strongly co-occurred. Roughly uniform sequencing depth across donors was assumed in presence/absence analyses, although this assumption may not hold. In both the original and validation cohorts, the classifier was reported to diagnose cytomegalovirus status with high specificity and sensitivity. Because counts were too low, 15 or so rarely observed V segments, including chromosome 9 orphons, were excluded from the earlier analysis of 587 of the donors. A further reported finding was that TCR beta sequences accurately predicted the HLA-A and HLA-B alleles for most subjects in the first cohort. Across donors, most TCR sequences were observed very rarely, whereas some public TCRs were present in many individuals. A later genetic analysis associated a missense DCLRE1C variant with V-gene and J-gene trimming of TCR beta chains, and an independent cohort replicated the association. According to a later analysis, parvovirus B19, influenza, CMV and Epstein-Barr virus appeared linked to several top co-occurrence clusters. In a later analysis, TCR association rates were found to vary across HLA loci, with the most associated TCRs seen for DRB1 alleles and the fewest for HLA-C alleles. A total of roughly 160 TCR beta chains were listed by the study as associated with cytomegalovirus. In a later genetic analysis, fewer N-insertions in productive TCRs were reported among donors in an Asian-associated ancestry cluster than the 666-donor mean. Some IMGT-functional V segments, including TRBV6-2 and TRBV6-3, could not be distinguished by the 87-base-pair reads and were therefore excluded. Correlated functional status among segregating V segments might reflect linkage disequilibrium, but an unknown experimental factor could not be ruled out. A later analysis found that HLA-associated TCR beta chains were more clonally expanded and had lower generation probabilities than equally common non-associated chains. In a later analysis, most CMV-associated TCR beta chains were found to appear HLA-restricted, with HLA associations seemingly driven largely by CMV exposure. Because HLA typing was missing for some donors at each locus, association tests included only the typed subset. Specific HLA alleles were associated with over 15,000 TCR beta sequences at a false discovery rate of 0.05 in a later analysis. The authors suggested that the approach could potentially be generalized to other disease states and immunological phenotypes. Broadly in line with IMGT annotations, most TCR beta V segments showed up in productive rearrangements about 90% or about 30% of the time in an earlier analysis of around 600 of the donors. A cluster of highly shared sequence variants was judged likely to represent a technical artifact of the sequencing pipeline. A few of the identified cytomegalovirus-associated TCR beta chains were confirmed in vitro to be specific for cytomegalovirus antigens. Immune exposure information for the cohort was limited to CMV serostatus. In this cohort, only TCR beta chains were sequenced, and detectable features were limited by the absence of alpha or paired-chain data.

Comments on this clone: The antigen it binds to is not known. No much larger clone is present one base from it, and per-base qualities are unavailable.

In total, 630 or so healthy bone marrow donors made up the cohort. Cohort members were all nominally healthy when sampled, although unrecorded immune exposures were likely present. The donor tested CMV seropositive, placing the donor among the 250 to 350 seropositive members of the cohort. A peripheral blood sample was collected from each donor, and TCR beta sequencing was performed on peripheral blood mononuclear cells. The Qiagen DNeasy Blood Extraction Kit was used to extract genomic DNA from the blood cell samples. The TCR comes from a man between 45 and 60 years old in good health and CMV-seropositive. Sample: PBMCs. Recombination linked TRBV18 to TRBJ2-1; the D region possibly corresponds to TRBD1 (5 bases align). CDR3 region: CASSPQGYTYNEQFF. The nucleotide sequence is TGTGCCAGCTCACCGCAGGGATATACCTACAATGAGCAGTTCTTC.